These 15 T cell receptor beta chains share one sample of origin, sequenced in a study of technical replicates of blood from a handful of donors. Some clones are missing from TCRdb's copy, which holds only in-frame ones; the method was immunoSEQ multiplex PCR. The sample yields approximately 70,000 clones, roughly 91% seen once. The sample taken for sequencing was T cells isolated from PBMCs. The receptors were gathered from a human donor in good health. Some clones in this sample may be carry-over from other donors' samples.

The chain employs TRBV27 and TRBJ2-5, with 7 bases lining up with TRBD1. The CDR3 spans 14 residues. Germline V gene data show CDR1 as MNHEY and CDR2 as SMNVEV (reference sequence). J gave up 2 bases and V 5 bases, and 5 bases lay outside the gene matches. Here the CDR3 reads CASSQTGVQETQYF. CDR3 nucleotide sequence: TGTGCCAGCAGTCAAACAGGGGTTCAAGAGACCCAGTACTTC.

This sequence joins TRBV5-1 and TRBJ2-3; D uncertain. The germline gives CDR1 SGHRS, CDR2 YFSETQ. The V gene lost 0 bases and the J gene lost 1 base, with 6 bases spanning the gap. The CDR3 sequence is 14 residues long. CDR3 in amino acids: CASSLGRGTDTQYF. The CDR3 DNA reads TGCGCCAGCAGCTTGGGCCGAGGCACAGATACGCAGTATTTT.

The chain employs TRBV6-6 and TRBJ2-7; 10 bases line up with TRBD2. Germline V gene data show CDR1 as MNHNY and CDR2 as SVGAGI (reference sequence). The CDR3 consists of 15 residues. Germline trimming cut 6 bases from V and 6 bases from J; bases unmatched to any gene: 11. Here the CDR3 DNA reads TGTGCCAGCAGCCGTCTGAGCGGGGGGGCTTCCGAGCAGTACTTC. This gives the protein CASSRLSGGASEQYF.

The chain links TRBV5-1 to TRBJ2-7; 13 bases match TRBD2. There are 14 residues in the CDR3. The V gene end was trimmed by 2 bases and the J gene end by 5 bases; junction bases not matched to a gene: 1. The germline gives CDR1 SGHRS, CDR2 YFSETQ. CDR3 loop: CASSLLAGGDEQYF. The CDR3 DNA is TGCGCCAGCAGCTTACTAGCGGGAGGGGACGAGCAGTACTTC.

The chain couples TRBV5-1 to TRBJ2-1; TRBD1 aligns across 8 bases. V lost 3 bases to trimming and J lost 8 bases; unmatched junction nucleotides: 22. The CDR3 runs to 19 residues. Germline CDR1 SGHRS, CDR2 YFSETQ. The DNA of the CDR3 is TGCGCCAGCAGCTCCGACAGGGGTGGACCAAGGGTACTTTTGGATGAGCAGTTCTTC. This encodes CASSSDRGGPRVLLDEQFF.

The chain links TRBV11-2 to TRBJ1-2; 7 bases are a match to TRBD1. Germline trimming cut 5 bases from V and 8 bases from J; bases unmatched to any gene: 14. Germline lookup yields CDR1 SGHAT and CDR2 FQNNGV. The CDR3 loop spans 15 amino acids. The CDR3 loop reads CASSPGTDFLRGYTF. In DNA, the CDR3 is TGTGCCAGCAGCCCTGGGACAGATTTCCTGCGCGGCTACACCTTC.

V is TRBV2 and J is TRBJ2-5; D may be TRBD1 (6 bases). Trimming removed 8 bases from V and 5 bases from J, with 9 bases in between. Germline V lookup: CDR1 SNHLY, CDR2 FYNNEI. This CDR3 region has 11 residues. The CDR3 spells CASGRGETQYF. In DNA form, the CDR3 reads TGTGCCAGCGGAAGGGGGGAGACCCAGTACTTC.

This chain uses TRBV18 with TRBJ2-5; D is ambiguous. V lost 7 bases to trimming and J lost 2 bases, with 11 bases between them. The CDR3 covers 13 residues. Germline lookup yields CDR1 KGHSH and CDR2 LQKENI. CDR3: CASFPRIQETQYF. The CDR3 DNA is TGTGCCAGCTTTCCGCGGATACAAGAGACCCAGTACTTC. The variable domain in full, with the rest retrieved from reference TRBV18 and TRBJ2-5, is NAGVMQNPRHLVRRRGQEARLRCSPMKGHSHVYWYRQLPEEGLKFMVYLQKENIIDESGMPKERFSAEFPKEGPSILRIQQVVRGDSAAYFCASFPRIQETQYFGPGTRLLVL.

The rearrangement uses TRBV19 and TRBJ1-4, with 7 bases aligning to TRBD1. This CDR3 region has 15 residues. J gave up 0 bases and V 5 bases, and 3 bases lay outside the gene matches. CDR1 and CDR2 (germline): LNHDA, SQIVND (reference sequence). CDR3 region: CASSPGTATNEKLFF. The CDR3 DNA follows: TGTGCCAGTAGTCCAGGGACAGCAACTAATGAAAAACTGTTTTTT.

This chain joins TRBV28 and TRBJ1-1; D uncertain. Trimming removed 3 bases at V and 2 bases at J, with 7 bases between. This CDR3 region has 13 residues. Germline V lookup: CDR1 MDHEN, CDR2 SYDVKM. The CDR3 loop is CASSLSDNTEAFF. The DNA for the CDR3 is TGTGCCAGCAGTTTGTCAGATAACACTGAAGCTTTCTTT.

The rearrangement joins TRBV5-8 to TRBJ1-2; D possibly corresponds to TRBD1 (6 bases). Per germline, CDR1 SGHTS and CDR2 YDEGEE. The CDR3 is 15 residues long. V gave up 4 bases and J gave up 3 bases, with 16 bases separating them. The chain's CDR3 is CASSKRGLSDYGYTF. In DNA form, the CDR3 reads TGTGCCAGCAGCAAAAGGGGGTTGTCGGACTATGGCTACACCTTC.

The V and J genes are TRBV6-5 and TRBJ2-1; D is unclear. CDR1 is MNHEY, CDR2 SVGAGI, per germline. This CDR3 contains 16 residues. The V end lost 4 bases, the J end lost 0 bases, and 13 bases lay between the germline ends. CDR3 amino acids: CASSFTSPSSYNEQFF. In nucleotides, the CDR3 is TGTGCCAGCAGTTTCACATCACCTAGCTCCTACAATGAGCAGTTCTTC.

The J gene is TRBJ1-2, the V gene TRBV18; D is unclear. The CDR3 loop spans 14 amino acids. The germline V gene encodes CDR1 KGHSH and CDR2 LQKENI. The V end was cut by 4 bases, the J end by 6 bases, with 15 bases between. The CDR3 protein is CASSQKDSGHGYTF. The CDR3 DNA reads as TGTGCCAGCTCACAAAAGGACTCTGGGCATGGCTACACCTTC.

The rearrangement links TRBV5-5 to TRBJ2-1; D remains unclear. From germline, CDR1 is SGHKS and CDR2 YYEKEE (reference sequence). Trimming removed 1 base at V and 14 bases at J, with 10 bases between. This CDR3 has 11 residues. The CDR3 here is CASSLSGPEFF. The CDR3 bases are TGTGCCAGCAGCTTGAGTGGTCCGGAGTTCTTC.

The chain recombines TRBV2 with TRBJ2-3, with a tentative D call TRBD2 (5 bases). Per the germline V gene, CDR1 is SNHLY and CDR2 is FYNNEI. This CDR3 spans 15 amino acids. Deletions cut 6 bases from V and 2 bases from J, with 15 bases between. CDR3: CASRISDTHTDTQYF. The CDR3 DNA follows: TGTGCCAGCAGGATTAGCGATACCCACACAGATACGCAGTATTTT.